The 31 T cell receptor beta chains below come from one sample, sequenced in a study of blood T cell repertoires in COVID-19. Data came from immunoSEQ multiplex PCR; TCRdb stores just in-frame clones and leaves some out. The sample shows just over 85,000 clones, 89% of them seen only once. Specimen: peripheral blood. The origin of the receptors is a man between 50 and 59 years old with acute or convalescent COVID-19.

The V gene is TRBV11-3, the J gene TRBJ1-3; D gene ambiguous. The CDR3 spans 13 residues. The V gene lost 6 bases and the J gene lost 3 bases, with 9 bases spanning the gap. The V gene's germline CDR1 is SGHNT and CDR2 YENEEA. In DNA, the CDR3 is TGTGCCAGCAGGCCGTCCGGTGGAAACACCATATATTTT. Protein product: CASRPSGGNTIYF.

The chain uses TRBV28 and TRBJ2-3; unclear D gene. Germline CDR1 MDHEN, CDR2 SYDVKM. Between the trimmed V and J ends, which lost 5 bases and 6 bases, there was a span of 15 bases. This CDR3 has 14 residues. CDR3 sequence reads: CASSTSATGDTQYF. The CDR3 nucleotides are TGTGCCAGCAGTACCTCGGCGACCGGGGATACGCAGTATTTT.

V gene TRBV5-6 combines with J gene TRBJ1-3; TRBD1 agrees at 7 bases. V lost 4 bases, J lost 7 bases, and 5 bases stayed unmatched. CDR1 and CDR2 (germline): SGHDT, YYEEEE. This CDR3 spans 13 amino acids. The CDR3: CASSKDRRNTIYF. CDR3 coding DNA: TGTGCCAGCAGCAAGGACAGGCGGAACACCATATATTTT.

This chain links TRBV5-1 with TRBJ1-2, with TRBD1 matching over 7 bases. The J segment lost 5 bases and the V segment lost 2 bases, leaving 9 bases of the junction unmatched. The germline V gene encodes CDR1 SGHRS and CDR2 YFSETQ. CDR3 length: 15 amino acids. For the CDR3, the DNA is TGCGCCAGCAGCTTAGGGGGACAGATAACTTATGGCTACACCTTC. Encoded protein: CASSLGGQITYGYTF.

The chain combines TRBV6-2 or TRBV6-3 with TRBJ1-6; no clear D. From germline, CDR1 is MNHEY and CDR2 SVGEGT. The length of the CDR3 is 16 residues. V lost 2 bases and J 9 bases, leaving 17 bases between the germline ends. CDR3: CASSYVTLGFSSPLHF. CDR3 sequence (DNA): TGTGCCAGCAGTTACGTCACCCTGGGCTTCAGTTCACCCCTCCACTTT.

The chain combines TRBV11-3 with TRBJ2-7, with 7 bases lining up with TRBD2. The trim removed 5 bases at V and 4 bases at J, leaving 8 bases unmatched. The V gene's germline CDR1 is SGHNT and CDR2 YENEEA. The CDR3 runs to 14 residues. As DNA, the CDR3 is TGTGCCAGCAGCCCTGGGGGGGGGTGGTACGAGCAGTACTTC. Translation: CASSPGGGWYEQYF.

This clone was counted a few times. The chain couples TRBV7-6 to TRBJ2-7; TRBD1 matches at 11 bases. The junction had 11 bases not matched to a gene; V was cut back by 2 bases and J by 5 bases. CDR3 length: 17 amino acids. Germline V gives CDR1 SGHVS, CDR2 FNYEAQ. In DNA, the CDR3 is TGTGCCAGCAGCTTACGAGTTCTGGGACAGGGGGTAAACGAGCAGTACGTC. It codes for CASSLRVLGQGVNEQYV.

The chain's CDR3 is CASRLAGTNEQFF. CDR3 in DNA: TGTGCCAGCAGACTAGCGGGGACCAATGAGCAGTTCTTC. The chain is built from TRBV12-3 or TRBV12-4 and TRBJ2-1, with TRBD2 identical over 10 bases. The CDR3 extends over 13 amino acids. The V gene end was trimmed by 6 bases and the J gene end by 6 bases; junction bases not matched to a gene: 2.

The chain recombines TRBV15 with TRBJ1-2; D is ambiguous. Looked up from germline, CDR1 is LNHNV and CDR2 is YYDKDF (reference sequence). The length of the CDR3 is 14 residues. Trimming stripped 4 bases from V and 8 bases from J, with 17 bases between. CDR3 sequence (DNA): TGTGCCACCAGCATAGTAGTTGGGCCAAGAGGCTACACCTTC. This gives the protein CATSIVVGPRGYTF.

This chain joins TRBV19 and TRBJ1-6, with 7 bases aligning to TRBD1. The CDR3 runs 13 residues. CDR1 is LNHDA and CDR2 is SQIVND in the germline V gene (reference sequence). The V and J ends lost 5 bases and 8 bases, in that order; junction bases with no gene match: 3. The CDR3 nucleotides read TGTGCCAGTAGTGTCGACAGGGATTCACCCCTCCACTTT. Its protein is CASSVDRDSPLHF.

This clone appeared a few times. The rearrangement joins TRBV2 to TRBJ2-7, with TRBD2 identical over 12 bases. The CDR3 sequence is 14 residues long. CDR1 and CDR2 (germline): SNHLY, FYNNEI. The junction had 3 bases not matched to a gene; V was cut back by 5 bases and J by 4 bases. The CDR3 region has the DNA TGTGCCAGCAGTCGACTAGCGGGGGAATACGAGCAGTACTTC. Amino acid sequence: CASSRLAGEYEQYF.

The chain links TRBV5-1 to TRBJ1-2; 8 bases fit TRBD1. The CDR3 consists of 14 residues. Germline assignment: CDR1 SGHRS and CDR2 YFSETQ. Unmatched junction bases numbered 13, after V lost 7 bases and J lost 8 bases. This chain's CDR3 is CASRSQDRVEGYTF. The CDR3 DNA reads TGCGCCAGCCGCTCCCAGGACAGGGTCGAGGGCTACACCTTC.

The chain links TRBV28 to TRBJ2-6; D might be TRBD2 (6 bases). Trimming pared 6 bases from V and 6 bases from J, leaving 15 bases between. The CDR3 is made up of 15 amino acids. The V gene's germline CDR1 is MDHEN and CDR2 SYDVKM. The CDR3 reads CASRLGGPSANVLTF. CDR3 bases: TGTGCCAGCAGGCTGGGGGGTCCTTCGGCCAACGTCCTGACTTTC.

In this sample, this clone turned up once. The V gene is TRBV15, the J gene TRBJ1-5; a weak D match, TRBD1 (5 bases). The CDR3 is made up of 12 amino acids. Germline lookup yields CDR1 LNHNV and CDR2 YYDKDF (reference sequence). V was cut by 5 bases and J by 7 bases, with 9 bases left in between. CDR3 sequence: CATSGAEQPQHF. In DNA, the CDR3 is TGTGCCACCAGCGGGGCAGAGCAGCCCCAGCATTTT.

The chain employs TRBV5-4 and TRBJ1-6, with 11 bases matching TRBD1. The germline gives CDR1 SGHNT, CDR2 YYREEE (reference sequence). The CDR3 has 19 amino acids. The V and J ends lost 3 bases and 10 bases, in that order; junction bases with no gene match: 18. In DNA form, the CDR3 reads TGTGCCAGCAGCTATCTACTAGGGACAGGGGGTTACCCCCAATCACCCCTCCACTTT. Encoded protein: CASSYLLGTGGYPQSPLHF.

The CDR3, as DNA: TGTGCCAGCAGCTTGTCGGGGTATAGGGCCAACGTCCTGACTTTC. This sequence encodes CASSLSGYRANVLTF. The chain combines TRBV5-4 with TRBJ2-6; maybe TRBD2 (5 bases). The germline V and J ends were trimmed by 1 base and 5 bases, with 10 bases remaining between them. The CDR3 sequence is 15 residues long. Germline assignment: CDR1 SGHNT and CDR2 YYREEE (reference sequence).

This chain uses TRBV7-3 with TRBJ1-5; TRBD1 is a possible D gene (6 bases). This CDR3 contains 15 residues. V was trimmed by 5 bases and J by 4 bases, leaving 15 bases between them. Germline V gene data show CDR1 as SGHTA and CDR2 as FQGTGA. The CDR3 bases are TGTGCCAGCAGCCTACCAGGGGCCTATAATCAGCCCCAGCATTTT. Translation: CASSLPGAYNQPQHF.

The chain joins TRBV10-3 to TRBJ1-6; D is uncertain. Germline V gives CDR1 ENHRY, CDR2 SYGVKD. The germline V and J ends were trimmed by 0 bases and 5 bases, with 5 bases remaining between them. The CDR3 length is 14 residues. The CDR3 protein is CAISESTDNSPLHF. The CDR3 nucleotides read TGTGCCATCAGTGAGTCAACAGATAATTCACCCCTCCACTTT.

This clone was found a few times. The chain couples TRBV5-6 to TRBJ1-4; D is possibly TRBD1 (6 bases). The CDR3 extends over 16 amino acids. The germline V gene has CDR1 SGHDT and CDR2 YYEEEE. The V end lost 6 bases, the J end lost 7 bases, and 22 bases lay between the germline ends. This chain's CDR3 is CASTSTSRGISEKLFF. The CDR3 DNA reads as TGTGCCAGCACCTCTACCTCCAGGGGAATAAGTGAAAAACTGTTTTTT.

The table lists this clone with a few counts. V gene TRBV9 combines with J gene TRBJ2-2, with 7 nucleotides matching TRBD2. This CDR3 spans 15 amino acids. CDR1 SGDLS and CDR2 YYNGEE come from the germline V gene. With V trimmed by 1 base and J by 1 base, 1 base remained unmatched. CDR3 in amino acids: CASSVRGVNTGELFF. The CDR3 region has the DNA TGTGCCAGCAGCGTACGGGGGGTGAACACCGGGGAGCTGTTTTTT.

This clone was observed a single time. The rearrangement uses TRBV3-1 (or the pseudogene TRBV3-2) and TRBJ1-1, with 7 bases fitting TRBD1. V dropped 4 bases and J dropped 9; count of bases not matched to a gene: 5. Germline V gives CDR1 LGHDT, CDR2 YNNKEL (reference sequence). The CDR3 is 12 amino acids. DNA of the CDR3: TGTGCCAGCAGCCGCCGGGACAGAAAAGCTTTCTTT. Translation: CASSRRDRKAFF.

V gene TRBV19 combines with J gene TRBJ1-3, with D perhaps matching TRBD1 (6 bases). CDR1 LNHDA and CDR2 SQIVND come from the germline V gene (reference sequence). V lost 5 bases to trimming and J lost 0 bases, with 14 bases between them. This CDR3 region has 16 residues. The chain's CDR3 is CASSLQGWGSGNTIYF. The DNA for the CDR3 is TGTGCCAGTAGTTTACAGGGCTGGGGCTCTGGAAACACCATATATTTT.

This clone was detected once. CDR3 sequence: CASSPRQGAKNIQYF. CDR3 nucleotides: TGTGCCAGCAGCCCCCGACAGGGAGCCAAAAACATTCAGTACTTC. The rearrangement links TRBV7-2 to TRBJ2-4; TRBD1 aligns across 7 bases. The V segment lost 5 bases and the J segment 0 bases; nucleotides outside the gene matches: 4. CDR1 is SGHTA, CDR2 FQGNSA, per germline. The CDR3 runs 15 residues.

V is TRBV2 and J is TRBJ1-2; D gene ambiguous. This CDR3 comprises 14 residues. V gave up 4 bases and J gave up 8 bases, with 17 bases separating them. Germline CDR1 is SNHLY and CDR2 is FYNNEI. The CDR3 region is CASSVNPRVRGYTF. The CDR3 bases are TGTGCCAGCAGTGTGAATCCCCGGGTACGGGGCTACACCTTC.

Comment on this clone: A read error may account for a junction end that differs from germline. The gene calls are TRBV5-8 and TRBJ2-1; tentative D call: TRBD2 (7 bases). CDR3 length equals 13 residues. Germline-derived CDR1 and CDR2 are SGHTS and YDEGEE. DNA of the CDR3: TGTGCCAGCAGCCCGATGTCGGGGGGCCGAACGGTCTTC. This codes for CASSPMSGGRTVF.

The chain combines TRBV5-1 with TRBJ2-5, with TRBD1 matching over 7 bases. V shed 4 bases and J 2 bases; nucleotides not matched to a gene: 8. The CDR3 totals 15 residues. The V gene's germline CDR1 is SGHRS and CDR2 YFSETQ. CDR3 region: CASSPGQVGQETQYF. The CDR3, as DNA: TGCGCCAGCAGCCCAGGACAGGTTGGGCAAGAGACCCAGTACTTC.

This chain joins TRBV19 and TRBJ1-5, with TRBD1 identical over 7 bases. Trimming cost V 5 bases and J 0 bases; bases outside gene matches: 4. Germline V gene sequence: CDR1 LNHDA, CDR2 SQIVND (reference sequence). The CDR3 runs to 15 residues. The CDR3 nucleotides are TGTGCCAGTAGTCAGGGGGGTTATAGCAATCAGCCCCAGCATTTT. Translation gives CASSQGGYSNQPQHF.

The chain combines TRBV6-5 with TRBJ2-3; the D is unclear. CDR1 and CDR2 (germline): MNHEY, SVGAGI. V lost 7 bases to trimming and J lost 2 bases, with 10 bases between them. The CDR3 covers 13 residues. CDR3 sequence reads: CASMRDTTDTQYF. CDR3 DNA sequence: TGTGCCAGCATGAGAGACACCACAGATACGCAGTATTTT.

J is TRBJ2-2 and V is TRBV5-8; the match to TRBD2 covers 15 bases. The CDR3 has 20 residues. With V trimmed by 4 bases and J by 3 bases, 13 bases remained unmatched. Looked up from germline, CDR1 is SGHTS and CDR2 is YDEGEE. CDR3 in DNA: TGTGCCAGCAGCAGCAGCCCCGGACTAGCGGGGGGGTATTACACCGGGGAGCTGTTTTTT. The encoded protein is CASSSSPGLAGGYYTGELFF. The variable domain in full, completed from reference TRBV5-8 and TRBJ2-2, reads EAGVTQSPTHLIKTRGQQATLRCSPISGHTSVYWYQQALGLGLQFLLWYDEGEERNRGNFPPRFSGRQFPNYSSELNVNALELEDSALYLCASSSSPGLAGGYYTGELFFGEGSRLTVL.

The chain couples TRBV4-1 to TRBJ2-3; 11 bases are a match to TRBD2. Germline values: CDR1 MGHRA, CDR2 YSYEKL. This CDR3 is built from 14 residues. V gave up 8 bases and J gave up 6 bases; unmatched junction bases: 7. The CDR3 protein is CASVAGGPTDTQYF. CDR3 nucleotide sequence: TGCGCCAGCGTAGCGGGGGGGCCAACGGATACGCAGTATTTT.

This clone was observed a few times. The CDR3 region has the DNA TGTGCCATCACCACAGGAGCGAACACTGAAGCTTTCTTT. Translating gives CAITTGANTEAFF. The gene calls are TRBV10-3 and TRBJ1-1, with D possibly matching TRBD1 (5 bases). CDR3 length: 13 amino acids. The germline V gene encodes CDR1 ENHRY and CDR2 SYGVKD. V was trimmed by 7 bases and J by 1 base, leaving 10 bases between them.